This T cell receptor beta chain came from a study of blood T cell repertoires in COVID-19. The wider study: Spain, Italy and the United States supplied samples that represented acute and convalescent COVID-19.

This CDR3 has 15 amino acids. V lost 3 bases to trimming and J lost 7 bases; unmatched junction nucleotides: 11. The V gene's germline CDR1 is SGHAT and CDR2 FQNNGV. Original processing notes: From reference gene primer amplification, estimates of nucleated cell counts were derived. TCRdb keeps only in-frame clones here, not all; method: immunoSEQ multiplex PCR. The V and J calls and clone size were taken over from that table, and D and trimming were inferred from the DNA. The table has 270,000 or so clones, approximately 80% seen once. The source is a woman aged 55-75 years with active or convalescent COVID-19. This chain links TRBV11-2 with TRBJ2-5; TRBD1 agrees at 7 bases. Sequencing was performed on peripheral blood. Here the CDR3 reads CASSFLTWGQRTQYF. In DNA form, the CDR3 reads TGTGCCAGCAGCTTTCTTACTTGGGGACAGAGGACCCAGTACTTC. Looking up the rest from reference TRBV11-2 and TRBJ2-5 gives the full variable domain: EAGVAQSPRYKIIEKRQSVAFWCNPISGHATLYWYQQILGQGPKLLIQFQNNGVVDDSQLPKDRFSAERLKGVDSTLKIQPAKLEDSAVYLCASSFLTWGQRTQYFGPGTRLLVL.